The subject of this entry is one TCR beta chain. What it binds is unknown. TCRdb's copy holds only in-frame clones and misses some; the assay was immunoSEQ multiplex PCR. The table lists 90,000 to 120,000 clones, about 91% of them singletons. Germline CDR1 reads SGHRS; CDR2 reads YFSETQ. V gave up 2 bases and J gave up 4 bases, with 9 bases separating them. This CDR3 has 14 residues. These data belong to a study of graft-versus-host responses after intestinal transplantation. The wider study: Transplantation in recipients was multivisceral, liver-intestinal, or isolated intestinal. After anti-thymocyte globulin induction, recipients took tacrolimus and steroids for approximately three years.

Broader study findings: Levels of circulating GvH clones at their peak were associated with early post-transplant HvG declines. The recipient marrow held GvH clones, and some of them showed up first in ileum or blood.

Specimen: unstimulated CD4+ T cells sorted from spleen or lymph node cells, collected before transplant. This sequence was found in a human donor who was the organ donor for an intestinal transplant. The chain employs TRBV5-1 and TRBJ1-4; no clear D gene. CDR3 region: CASSLATGNEKLFF. The CDR3 DNA is TGCGCCAGCAGCTTAGCGACCGGTAATGAAAAACTGTTTTTT.